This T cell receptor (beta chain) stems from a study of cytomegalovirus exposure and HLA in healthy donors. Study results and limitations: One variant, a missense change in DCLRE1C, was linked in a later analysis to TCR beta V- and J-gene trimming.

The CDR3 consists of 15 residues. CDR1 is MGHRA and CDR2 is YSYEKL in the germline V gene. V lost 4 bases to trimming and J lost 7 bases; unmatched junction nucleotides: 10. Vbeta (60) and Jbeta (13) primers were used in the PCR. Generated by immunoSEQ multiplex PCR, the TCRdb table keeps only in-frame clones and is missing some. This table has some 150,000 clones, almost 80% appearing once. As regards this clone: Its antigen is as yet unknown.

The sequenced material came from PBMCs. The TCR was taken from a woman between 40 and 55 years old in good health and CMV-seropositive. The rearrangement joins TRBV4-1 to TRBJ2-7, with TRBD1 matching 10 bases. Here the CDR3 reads CASSRRDRGVGEQYF. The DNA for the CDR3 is TGCGCCAGCAGCCGCCGGGACAGGGGAGTTGGGGAGCAGTACTTC.